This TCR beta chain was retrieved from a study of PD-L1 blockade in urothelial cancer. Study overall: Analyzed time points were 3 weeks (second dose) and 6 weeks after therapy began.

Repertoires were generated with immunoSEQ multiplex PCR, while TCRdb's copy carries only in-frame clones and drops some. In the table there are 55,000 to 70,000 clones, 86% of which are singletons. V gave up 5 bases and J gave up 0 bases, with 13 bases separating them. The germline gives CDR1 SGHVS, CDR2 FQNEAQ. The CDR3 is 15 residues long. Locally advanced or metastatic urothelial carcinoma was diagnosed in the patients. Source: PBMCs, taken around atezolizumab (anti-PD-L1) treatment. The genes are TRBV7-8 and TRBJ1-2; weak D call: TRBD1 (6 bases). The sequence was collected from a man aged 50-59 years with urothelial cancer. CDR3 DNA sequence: TGTGCCAGCAGCCCCTCCCGGACAGCTAACTATGGCTACACCTTC. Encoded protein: CASSPSRTANYGYTF.